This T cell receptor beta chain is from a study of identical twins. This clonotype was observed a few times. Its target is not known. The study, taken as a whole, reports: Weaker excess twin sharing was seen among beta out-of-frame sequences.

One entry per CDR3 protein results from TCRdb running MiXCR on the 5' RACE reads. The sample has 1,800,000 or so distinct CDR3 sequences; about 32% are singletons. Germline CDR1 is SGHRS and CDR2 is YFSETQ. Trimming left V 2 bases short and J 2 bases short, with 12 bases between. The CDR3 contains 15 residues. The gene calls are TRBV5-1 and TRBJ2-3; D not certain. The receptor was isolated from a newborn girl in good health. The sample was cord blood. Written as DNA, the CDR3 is TGCGCCAGCAGCTTTGTGGCCCCCGTCACAGATACGCAGTATTTT. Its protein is CASSFVAPVTDTQYF.